These 26 T cell receptor beta chains came from one sample sequenced in a study of cytotoxic CD8 clonotypes in ibrutinib-treated CLL. TCRdb's copy holds only in-frame clones and misses some; the assay was immunoSEQ multiplex PCR. The repertoire holds under 150,000 clones, with roughly 84% as singletons. Here the sequenced sample was PBMCs, taken after 24 months of ibrutinib treatment. These receptors were taken from a human donor with chronic lymphocytic leukemia.

This clone was seen a few times. This chain connects TRBV28 to TRBJ1-2; 7 bases are shared with TRBD1. This CDR3 has 12 amino acids. The V segment lost 6 bases and the J segment 8 bases; nucleotides outside the gene matches: 6. Per the germline V gene, CDR1 is MDHEN and CDR2 is SYDVKM. CDR3 amino acids: CASRRDSDGYTF. The CDR3, as DNA: TGTGCCAGCAGGCGGGACAGCGACGGCTACACCTTC.

The CDR3 protein is CASSRGTGELFF. As DNA, the CDR3 is TGTGCCAGCAGCCGAGGCACCGGGGAGCTGTTTTTT. The V gene is TRBV9, the J gene TRBJ2-2; D is undetermined. This CDR3 spans 12 amino acids. Germline V gene data show CDR1 as SGDLS and CDR2 as YYNGEE. Trimming took 4 bases from V and 4 from J, leaving 5 bases between them. Drawing the rest from reference TRBV9 and TRBJ2-2, the complete variable domain is DSGVTQTPKHLITATGQRVTLRCSPRSGDLSVYWYQQSLDQGLQFLIQYYNGEERAKGNILERFSAQQFPDLHSELNLSSLELGDSALYFCASSRGTGELFFGEGSRLTVL.

The CDR3 bases are TGCGCCAGCAGCTTGGGAGGGGCCGCGGATTGGCAGTTCTTC. Its translation: CASSLGGAADWQFF. The chain links TRBV5-1 to TRBJ2-1, with D perhaps given as TRBD1 or TRBD2 (5 bases each). Between the trimmed V and J ends, which lost 0 bases and 12 bases, there was a span of 16 bases. CDR3 length: 14 amino acids. The germline gives CDR1 SGHRS, CDR2 YFSETQ.

The chain combines TRBV6-6 with TRBJ1-2; D is undetermined. This CDR3 region has 11 residues. Trimming cost V 6 bases and J 5 bases, with 7 bases left between them. The germline CDR1 and CDR2 sequences are MNHNY and SVGAGI (reference sequence). The CDR3 protein is CASRTAYGYTF. The CDR3 nucleotides read TGTGCCAGCAGAACCGCATATGGCTACACCTTC.

This chain uses TRBV11-2 with TRBJ1-2; D uncertain. Germline V CDR1 and CDR2: SGHAT, FQNNGV. The CDR3 has 15 amino acids. Trimming removed 0 bases from V and 1 base from J, with 9 bases in between. DNA of the CDR3: TGTGCCAGCAGCTTAGATTCAGGCTTTAACTATGGCTACACCTTC. Protein sequence: CASSLDSGFNYGYTF.

This clone was detected once. The chain recombines TRBV4-3 with TRBJ2-1, with no clear D. This CDR3 comprises 14 residues. V was cut by 4 bases and J by 8 bases, with 15 bases left in between. CDR1 and CDR2 (germline): LGHNA, YSLEER. CDR3 sequence (DNA): TGCGCCAGCAGCCGGGGAAATTCAATCGATGAGCAGTTCTTC. Translated, it gives CASSRGNSIDEQFF.

This chain joins TRBV5-4 and TRBJ2-7, with TRBD1 matching 7 bases. Germline V gene data show CDR1 as SGHNT and CDR2 as YYREEE (reference sequence). Trimming at V came to 5 bases and at J to 3 bases, leaving 11 bases not matched to a gene. There are 15 residues in the CDR3. CDR3 amino acids: CASRKSLGQLYEQYF. The CDR3 DNA reads TGTGCCAGCAGGAAATCATTGGGACAGCTCTACGAGCAGTACTTC.

In nucleotides, the CDR3 is TGTGCCAGCAGCTTGGTGGGGGGGCGAATGGTGTTCGAGCAGTACTTC. It codes for CASSLVGGRMVFEQYF. This rearrangement joins TRBV5-6 to TRBJ2-7, with D tentatively TRBD2 (7 bases). Germline values: CDR1 SGHDT, CDR2 YYEEEE. The CDR3 covers 16 residues. Trimming cost V 0 bases and J 6 bases, with 19 bases left between them.

This rearrangement joins TRBV5-4 to TRBJ2-3; 11 nucleotides line up with TRBD2. The CDR3 length is 16 residues. Per germline, CDR1 SGHNT and CDR2 YYREEE (reference sequence). The trim removed 4 bases at V and 3 bases at J, leaving 7 bases unmatched. The CDR3 sequence is CASSDPTSGGTDTQYF. The CDR3 DNA follows: TGTGCCAGCAGCGACCCCACTAGCGGGGGAACAGATACGCAGTATTTT.

V and J are TRBV5-4 and TRBJ1-2, with D unclear. The V end was cut by 5 bases, the J end by 8 bases, with 25 bases between. The CDR3 runs to 16 residues. Per the germline V gene, CDR1 is SGHNT and CDR2 is YYREEE (reference sequence). CDR3: CASRAAGTLRSNGYTF. CDR3 nucleotides: TGTGCCAGCAGAGCCGCGGGCACCTTAAGGTCGAACGGCTACACCTTC.

The chain carries TRBV30 and TRBJ1-2, with 8 bases aligning to TRBD1. Per the germline V gene, CDR1 is GTSNPN and CDR2 is SVGIG (reference sequence). V lost 0 bases to trimming and J lost 8 bases; unmatched junction nucleotides: 8. The CDR3 loop spans 14 amino acids. The chain's CDR3 is CAWSVLAGGRGYTF. The CDR3, as DNA: TGTGCCTGGAGTGTACTAGCAGGGGGCAGGGGCTACACCTTC.

This clone is a singleton in its sample. The chain is built from TRBV5-1 and TRBJ1-4; 7 bases align to TRBD1. This CDR3 has 16 amino acids. Germline V gives CDR1 SGHRS, CDR2 YFSETQ. V lost 4 bases to trimming and J lost 7 bases; unmatched junction nucleotides: 13. CDR3 sequence: CASSDGVAGGSEKLFF. CDR3 nucleotides: TGCGCCAGCAGCGATGGGGTCGCAGGGGGTAGTGAAAAACTGTTTTTT.

The V call is TRBV29-1, the J call TRBJ2-2, with D tentatively TRBD1 (6 bases). V lost 3 bases, J lost 1 base, and 6 bases lay in between. The germline V gene encodes CDR1 SQVTM and CDR2 ANQGSEA. The CDR3 length is 13 residues. The CDR3 sequence: CSVDRGNTGELFF. The CDR3 region has the DNA TGCAGCGTTGACAGGGGGAACACCGGGGAGCTGTTTTTT.

The chain employs TRBV28 and TRBJ1-1; D is undetermined. V dropped 7 bases and J dropped 8 bases, with 11 bases sitting between them. CDR1 and CDR2 (germline): MDHEN, SYDVKM. The CDR3 loop spans 11 amino acids. CDR3 DNA: TGTGCCAGCATCAGTGGACTCGAAGCTTTCTTT. Translating gives CASISGLEAFF.

The V and J genes are TRBV2 and TRBJ1-3, with D hard to call. The V gene's germline CDR1 is SNHLY and CDR2 FYNNEI. With 9 bases removed from V and 0 bases from J, the gap between germline ends came to 9 bases. This CDR3 is 13 amino acids long. The CDR3 DNA sequence: TGTGCCAGTGTACGGGGCTCTGGAAACACCATATATTTT. Its protein is CASVRGSGNTIYF. Drawing the rest from reference TRBV2 and TRBJ1-3, the complete variable domain is EPEVTQTPSHQVTQMGQEVILRCVPISNHLYFYWYRQILGQKVEFLVSFYNNEISEKSEIFDDQFSVERPDGSNFTLKIRSTKLEDSAMYFCASVRGSGNTIYFGEGSWLTVV.

The chain uses TRBV18 and TRBJ1-6; 7 positions match TRBD1. Trimming took 1 base from V and 0 from J; bases not matched to a gene: 9. The CDR3 is 19 residues long. Germline values: CDR1 KGHSH, CDR2 LQKENI. The CDR3 loop is CASSPLTGRASSYNSPLHF. In DNA, the CDR3 is TGTGCCAGCTCACCACTGACAGGGCGGGCAAGCTCCTATAATTCACCCCTCCACTTT.

The chain combines TRBV7-9 with TRBJ1-2; TRBD1 is a possible D gene (5 bases). The CDR3 covers 15 residues. The germline V gene encodes CDR1 SEHNR and CDR2 FQNEAQ (reference sequence). Trimming took off 6 bases at V and 4 bases at J, with 18 bases between the two ends. The CDR3 reads CASSQWGIGVYGYTF. CDR3 sequence (DNA): TGTGCCAGCAGTCAATGGGGGATTGGGGTCTATGGCTACACCTTC.

The chain combines TRBV7-9 with TRBJ2-5; D is unclear. The CDR3 extends over 16 amino acids. V gave up 1 base and J gave up 1 base, with 13 bases separating them. Germline assignment: CDR1 SEHNR and CDR2 FQNEAQ (reference sequence). The CDR3 region has the DNA TGTGCCAGCAGCTTAGGGCTCAGCGCATTCCAAGAGACCCAGTACTTC. Amino acids: CASSLGLSAFQETQYF.

The V gene is TRBV2, the J gene TRBJ2-3; either TRBD1 or TRBD2 may fit D (6 bases each). This CDR3 has 14 amino acids. Germline V gives CDR1 SNHLY, CDR2 FYNNEI. Trimming cost V 9 bases and J 1 base, with 14 bases left between them. In DNA, the CDR3 is TGTGCCAGAGCATGGGGGGCCGGCACAGATACGCAGTATTTT. It translates to CARAWGAGTDTQYF.

J is TRBJ1-3 and V is TRBV19, with TRBD1 matching over 9 bases. The J segment lost 0 bases and the V segment lost 4 bases, leaving 4 bases of the junction unmatched. There are 16 residues in the CDR3. The V gene's germline CDR1 is LNHDA and CDR2 SQIVND (reference sequence). DNA for the CDR3: TGTGCCAGTAGTACGACAGGGGGGTTCTCTGGAAACACCATATATTTT. Protein: CASSTTGGFSGNTIYF.

This chain joins TRBV6-1 and TRBJ1-2, with 7 nucleotides matching TRBD1. V shed 6 bases, J shed 8 bases, and the junction held 9 bases outside the gene matches. The CDR3 covers 13 residues. Germline CDR1 MNHNS, CDR2 SASEGT. The CDR3 here is CASSRGGTVGYTF. CDR3 nucleotides: TGTGCCAGCAGCCGCGGGGGGACAGTCGGCTACACCTTC.

V gene TRBV9 combines with J gene TRBJ2-2; D gene uncertain. The germline V gene encodes CDR1 SGDLS and CDR2 YYNGEE. This CDR3 region has 16 residues. Trimming took off 0 bases at V and 5 bases at J, with 14 bases between the two ends. CDR3 nucleotide sequence: TGTGCCAGCAGCGTAGAGGGATATTCCTATACCGGGGAGCTGTTTTTT. This encodes CASSVEGYSYTGELFF.

The J gene is TRBJ1-5, the V gene TRBV10-3, with TRBD1 as a possible D gene (5 bases). Germline lookup yields CDR1 ENHRY and CDR2 SYGVKD. The V end was cut by 8 bases, the J end by 4 bases, with 12 bases between. The CDR3 sequence is 13 residues long. The CDR3 region has the DNA TGTGCCATCCGGGACCAGGTGAATCAGCCCCAGCATTTT. Amino acids: CAIRDQVNQPQHF.

The V and J genes are TRBV2 and TRBJ2-7; TRBD1 agrees at 9 bases. CDR3 length: 15 amino acids. Germline CDR1 is SNHLY and CDR2 is FYNNEI. The V gene end was trimmed by 4 bases and the J gene end by 4 bases; junction bases not matched to a gene: 8. The chain's CDR3 is CASSASPGQGYEQYF. The CDR3 bases are TGTGCCAGCAGTGCATCCCCGGGACAGGGTTACGAGCAGTACTTC.

The J gene is TRBJ2-5, the V gene TRBV5-6; tentative D call: TRBD1 (6 bases). V lost 4 bases and J lost 1, with 17 bases in between. The length of the CDR3 is 16 residues. Germline-derived CDR1 and CDR2 are SGHDT and YYEEEE. The CDR3 sequence: CASSRGGVEPQETQYF. CDR3 DNA sequence: TGTGCCAGCAGCCGTGGGGGCGTAGAACCCCAAGAGACCCAGTACTTC.

The rearrangement joins TRBV10-2 to TRBJ1-1; D perhaps matches TRBD1 (6 bases). Germline V gene sequence: CDR1 WSHSY, CDR2 SAAADI. The CDR3 length is 16 residues. V was trimmed by 3 bases and J by 1 base, leaving 15 bases between them. The CDR3 protein is CASSERRGGENTEAFF. As DNA, the CDR3 is TGCGCCAGCAGTGAACGAAGAGGGGGGGAGAACACTGAAGCTTTCTTT.